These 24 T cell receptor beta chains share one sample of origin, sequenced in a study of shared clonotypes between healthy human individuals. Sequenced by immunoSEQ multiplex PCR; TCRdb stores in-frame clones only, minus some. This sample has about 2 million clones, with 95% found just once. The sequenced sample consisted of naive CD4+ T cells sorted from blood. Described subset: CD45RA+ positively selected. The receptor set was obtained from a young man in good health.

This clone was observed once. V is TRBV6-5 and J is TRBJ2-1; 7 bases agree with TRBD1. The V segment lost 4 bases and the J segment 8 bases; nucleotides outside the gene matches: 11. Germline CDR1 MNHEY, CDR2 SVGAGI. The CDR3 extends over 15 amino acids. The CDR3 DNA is TGTGCCAGCAGTTCTCGAGGGGGCGATGTAGATGAGCAGTTCTTC. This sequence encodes CASSSRGGDVDEQFF.

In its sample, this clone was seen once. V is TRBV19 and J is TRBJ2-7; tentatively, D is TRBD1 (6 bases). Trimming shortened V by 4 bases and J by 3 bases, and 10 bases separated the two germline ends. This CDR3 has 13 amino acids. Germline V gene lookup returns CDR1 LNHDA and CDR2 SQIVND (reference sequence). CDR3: CASSRQAGYEQYF. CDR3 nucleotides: TGTGCCAGTAGTAGACAGGCAGGCTACGAGCAGTACTTC.

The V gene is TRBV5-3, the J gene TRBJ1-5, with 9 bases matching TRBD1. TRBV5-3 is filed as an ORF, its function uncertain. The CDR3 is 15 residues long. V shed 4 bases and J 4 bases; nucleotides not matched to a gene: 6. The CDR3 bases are TGTGCCAGAAGCCACGGGACAGGGTGGAATCAGCCCCAGCATTTT. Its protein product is CARSHGTGWNQPQHF.

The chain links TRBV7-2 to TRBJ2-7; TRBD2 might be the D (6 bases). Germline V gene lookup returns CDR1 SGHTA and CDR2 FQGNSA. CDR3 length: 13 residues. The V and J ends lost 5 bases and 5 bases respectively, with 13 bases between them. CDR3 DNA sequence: TGTGCCAGCAGCCCGGGGCGGGGAGACGAGCAGTACTTC. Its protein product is CASSPGRGDEQYF.

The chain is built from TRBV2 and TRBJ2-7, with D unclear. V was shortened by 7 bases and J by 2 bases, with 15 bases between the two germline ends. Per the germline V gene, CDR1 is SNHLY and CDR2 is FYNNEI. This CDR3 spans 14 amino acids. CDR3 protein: CASKSDMVTYEQYF. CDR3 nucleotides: TGTGCCAGCAAGTCGGATATGGTCACCTACGAGCAGTACTTC.

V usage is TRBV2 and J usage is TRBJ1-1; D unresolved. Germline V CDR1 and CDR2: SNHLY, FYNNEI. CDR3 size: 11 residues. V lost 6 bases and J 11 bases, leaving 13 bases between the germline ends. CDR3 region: CASSRSGSAFF. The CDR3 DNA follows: TGTGCCAGCAGCCGGAGTGGTTCGGCTTTCTTT. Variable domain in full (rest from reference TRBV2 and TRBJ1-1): EPEVTQTPSHQVTQMGQEVILRCVPISNHLYFYWYRQILGQKVEFLVSFYNNEISEKSEIFDDQFSVERPDGSNFTLKIRSTKLEDSAMYFCASSRSGSAFFGQGTRLTVV.

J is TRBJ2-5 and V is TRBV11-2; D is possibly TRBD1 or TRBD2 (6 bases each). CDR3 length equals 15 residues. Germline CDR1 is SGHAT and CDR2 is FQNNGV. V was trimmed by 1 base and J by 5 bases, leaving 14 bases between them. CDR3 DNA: TGTGCCAGCAGCTTAGGACAGGTCCGGGGGGAGACCCAGTACTTC. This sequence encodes CASSLGQVRGETQYF.

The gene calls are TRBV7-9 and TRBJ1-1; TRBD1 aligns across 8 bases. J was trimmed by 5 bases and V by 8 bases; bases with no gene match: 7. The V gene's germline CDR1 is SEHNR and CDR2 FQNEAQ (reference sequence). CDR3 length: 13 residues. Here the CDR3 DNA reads TGTGCCAGCGGCGAACAGGGGGTAACTGAAGCTTTCTTT. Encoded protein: CASGEQGVTEAFF.

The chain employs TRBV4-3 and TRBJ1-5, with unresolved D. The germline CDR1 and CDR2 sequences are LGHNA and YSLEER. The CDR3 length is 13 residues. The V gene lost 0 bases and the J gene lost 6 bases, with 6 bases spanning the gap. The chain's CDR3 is CASSQDPFQPQHF. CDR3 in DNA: TGCGCCAGCAGCCAAGATCCGTTTCAGCCCCAGCATTTT.

The CDR3, as DNA: TGTGCCATCAGTCCCGGGACAGCTTATGGCTACACCTTC. Translation gives CAISPGTAYGYTF. The rearrangement uses TRBV10-3 and TRBJ1-2, with 7 bases fitting TRBD1. Losses at the gene ends were 5 bases for V and 5 bases for J; bases not matched to a gene: 5. This CDR3 contains 13 residues. Germline V gives CDR1 ENHRY, CDR2 SYGVKD.

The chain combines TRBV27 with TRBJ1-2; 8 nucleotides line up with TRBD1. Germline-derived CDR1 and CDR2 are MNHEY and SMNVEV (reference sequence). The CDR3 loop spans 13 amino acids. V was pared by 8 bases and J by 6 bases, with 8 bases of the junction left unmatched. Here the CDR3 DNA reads TGTGCCAGCCGCCGGACAGGGAGAGATGGCTACACCTTC. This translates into CASRRTGRDGYTF.

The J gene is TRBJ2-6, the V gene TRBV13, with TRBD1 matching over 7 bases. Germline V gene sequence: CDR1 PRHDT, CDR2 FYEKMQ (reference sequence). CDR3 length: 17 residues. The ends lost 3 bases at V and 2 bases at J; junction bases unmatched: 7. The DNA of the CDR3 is TGTGCCAGCAGCTTGGAATTAGGACAGGCTGGGGCCAACGTCCTGACTTTC. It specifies CASSLELGQAGANVLTF.

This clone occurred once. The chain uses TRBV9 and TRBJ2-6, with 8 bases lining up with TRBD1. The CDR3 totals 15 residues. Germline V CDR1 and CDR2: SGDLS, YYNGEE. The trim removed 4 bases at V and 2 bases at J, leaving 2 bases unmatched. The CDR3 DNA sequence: TGTGCCAGCAGCACGACAGGGGCTGGGGCCAACGTCCTGACTTTC. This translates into CASSTTGAGANVLTF.

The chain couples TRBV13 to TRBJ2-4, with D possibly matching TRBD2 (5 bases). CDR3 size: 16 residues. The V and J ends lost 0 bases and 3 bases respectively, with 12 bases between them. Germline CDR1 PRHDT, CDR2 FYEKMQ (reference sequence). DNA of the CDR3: TGTGCCAGCAGCTTAGGAAAGGTCGGGGTCAAAAACATTCAGTACTTC. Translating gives CASSLGKVGVKNIQYF.

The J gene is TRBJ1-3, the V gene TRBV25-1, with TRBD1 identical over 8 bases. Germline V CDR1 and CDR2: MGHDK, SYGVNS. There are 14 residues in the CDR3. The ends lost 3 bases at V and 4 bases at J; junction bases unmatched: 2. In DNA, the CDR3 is TGTGCCAGCAGTGAGACAGGGGAAGGAAACACCATATATTTT. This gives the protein CASSETGEGNTIYF. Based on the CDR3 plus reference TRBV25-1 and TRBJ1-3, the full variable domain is EADIYQTPRYLVIGTGKKITLECSQTMGHDKMYWYQQDPGMELHLIHYSYGVNSTEKGDLSSESTVSRIRTEHFPLTLESARPSHTSQYLCASSETGEGNTIYFGEGSWLTVV.

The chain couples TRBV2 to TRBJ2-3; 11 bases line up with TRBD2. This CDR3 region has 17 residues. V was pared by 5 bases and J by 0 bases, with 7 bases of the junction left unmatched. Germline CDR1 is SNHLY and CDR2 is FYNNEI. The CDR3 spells CASSFPLAGGSTDTQYF. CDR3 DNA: TGTGCCAGCAGTTTCCCCTTAGCGGGGGGGAGCACAGATACGCAGTATTTT.

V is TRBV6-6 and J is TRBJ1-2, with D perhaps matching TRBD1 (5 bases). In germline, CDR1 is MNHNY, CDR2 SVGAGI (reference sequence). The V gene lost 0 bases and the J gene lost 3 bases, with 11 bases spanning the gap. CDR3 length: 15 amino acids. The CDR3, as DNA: TGTGCCAGCAGTTACTCTTCAGGGTTAGACTATGGCTACACCTTC. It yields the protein CASSYSSGLDYGYTF.

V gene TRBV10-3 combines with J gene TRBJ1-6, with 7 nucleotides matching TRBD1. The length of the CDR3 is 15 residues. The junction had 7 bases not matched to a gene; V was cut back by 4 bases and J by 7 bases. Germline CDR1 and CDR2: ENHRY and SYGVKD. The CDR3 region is CAISVMEQGNSPLHF. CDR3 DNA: TGTGCCATCAGTGTCATGGAACAGGGGAATTCACCCCTCCACTTT.

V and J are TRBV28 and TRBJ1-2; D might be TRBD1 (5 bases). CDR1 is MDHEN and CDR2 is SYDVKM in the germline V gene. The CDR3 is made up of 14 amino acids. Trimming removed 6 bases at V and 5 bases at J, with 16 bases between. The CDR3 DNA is TGTGCCAGCAGGGGTCGGGGGAATCGGTATGGCTACACCTTC. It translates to CASRGRGNRYGYTF.

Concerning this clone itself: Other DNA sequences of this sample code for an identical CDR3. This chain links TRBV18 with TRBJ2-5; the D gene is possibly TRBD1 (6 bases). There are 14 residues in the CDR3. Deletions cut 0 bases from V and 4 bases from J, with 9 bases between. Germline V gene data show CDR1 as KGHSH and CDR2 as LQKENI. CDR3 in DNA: TGTGCCAGCTCACCACCGGGCAGGGGAGAGACCCAGTACTTC. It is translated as CASSPPGRGETQYF.

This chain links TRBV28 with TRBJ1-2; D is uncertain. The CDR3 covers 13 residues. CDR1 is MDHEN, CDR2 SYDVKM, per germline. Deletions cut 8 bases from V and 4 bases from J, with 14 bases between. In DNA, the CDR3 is TGTGCCAGCCGGGTGAGTCCCCCCTATGGCTACACCTTC. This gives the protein CASRVSPPYGYTF.

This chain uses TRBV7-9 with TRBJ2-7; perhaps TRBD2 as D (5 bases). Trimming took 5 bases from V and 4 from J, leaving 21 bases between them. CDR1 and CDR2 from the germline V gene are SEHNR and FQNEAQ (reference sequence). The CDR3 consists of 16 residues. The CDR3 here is CASSPLGEGSPYEQYF. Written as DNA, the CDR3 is TGTGCCAGCAGCCCCCTTGGTGAGGGTTCGCCTTACGAGCAGTACTTC.

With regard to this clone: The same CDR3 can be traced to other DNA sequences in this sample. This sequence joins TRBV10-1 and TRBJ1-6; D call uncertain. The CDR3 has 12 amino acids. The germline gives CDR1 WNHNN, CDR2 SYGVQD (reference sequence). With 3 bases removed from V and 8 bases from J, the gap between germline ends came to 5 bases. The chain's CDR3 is CASSDSDSPLHF. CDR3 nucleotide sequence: TGCGCCAGCAGTGACAGCGATTCACCCCTCCACTTT.

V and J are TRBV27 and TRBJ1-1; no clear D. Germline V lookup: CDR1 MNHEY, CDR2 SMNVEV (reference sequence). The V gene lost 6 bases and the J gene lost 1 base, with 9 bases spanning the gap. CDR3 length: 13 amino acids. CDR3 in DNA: TGTGCCAGCAGCTGGGTTGAGAACACTGAAGCTTTCTTT. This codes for CASSWVENTEAFF.